Each of the 14 T cell receptor beta chains below was sequenced from the same sample in a study of blood T cell repertoires in COVID-19. Some clones are missing from TCRdb's copy, which holds only in-frame ones; the method was immunoSEQ multiplex PCR. In the table there are 150,000 to 190,000 clones, roughly four fifths of which are singletons. Material for sequencing was peripheral blood. These receptors were taken from an elderly woman with acute or convalescent COVID-19.

The CDR3 spells CASSRGIGVATEAFF. The CDR3 bases are TGTGCCAGCAGCCGCGGGATAGGGGTGGCCACTGAAGCTTTCTTT. The chain recombines TRBV7-3 with TRBJ1-1, with D possibly being TRBD1 (5 bases). Trimming stripped 5 bases from V and 4 bases from J, with 17 bases between. The CDR3 runs 15 residues. Germline lookup yields CDR1 SGHTA and CDR2 FQGTGA.

J is TRBJ1-1 and V is TRBV6-5; TRBD1 agrees at 9 bases. CDR1 and CDR2 from the germline V gene are MNHEY and SVGAGI. Trimming removed 11 bases from V and 4 bases from J; junction bases left unmatched: 8. The CDR3 has 13 amino acids. The CDR3 region is CALWGTGSTEAFF. DNA of the CDR3: TGTGCCCTCTGGGGGACAGGGAGCACTGAAGCTTTCTTT.

V and J are TRBV7-9 and TRBJ2-5; D is ambiguous. The CDR3 is made up of 12 amino acids. The germline V gene encodes CDR1 SEHNR and CDR2 FQNEAQ (reference sequence). With 2 bases removed from V and 5 bases from J, the gap between germline ends came to 6 bases. The CDR3 DNA follows: TGTGCCAGCAGCTTATATCCGGAGACCCAGTACTTC. It codes for CASSLYPETQYF. Based on the CDR3 plus reference TRBV7-9 and TRBJ2-5, the full variable domain is DTGVSQNPRHKITKRGQNVTFRCDPISEHNRLYWYRQTLGQGPEFLTYFQNEAQLEKSRLLSDRFSAERPKGSFSTLEIQRTEQGDSAMYLCASSLYPETQYFGPGTRLLVL.

The rearrangement uses TRBV5-1 and TRBJ2-7, with 9 nucleotides matching TRBD1. Germline lookup yields CDR1 SGHRS and CDR2 YFSETQ. CDR3 size: 15 residues. V gave up 4 bases and J gave up 0 bases; unmatched junction bases: 5. CDR3 in DNA: TGCGCCAGCAGCCAGGGGACAGGGTACTCCTACGAGCAGTACTTC. Its protein is CASSQGTGYSYEQYF.

V and J are TRBV20-1 and TRBJ2-1; no clear D. The ends were cut back, 5 bases at V and 9 bases at J, with 11 bases in the middle. The V gene's germline CDR1 is DFQATT and CDR2 SNEGSKA (reference sequence). The CDR3 consists of 11 residues. CDR3 residues: CSARSSPEQFF. The DNA for the CDR3 is TGCAGTGCTCGCAGTAGCCCTGAGCAGTTCTTC.

This chain uses TRBV11-2 with TRBJ2-1, with a weak D call TRBD2 (5 bases). Deletions cut 1 base from V and 5 bases from J, with 6 bases between. The CDR3 has 13 amino acids. Germline V CDR1 and CDR2: SGHAT, FQNNGV. CDR3 nucleotides: TGTGCCAGCAGCTTAGCGGGAAACAATGAGCAGTTCTTC. Protein: CASSLAGNNEQFF. The full variable domain, its missing parts supplied by reference TRBV11-2 and TRBJ2-1, is EAGVAQSPRYKIIEKRQSVAFWCNPISGHATLYWYQQILGQGPKLLIQFQNNGVVDDSQLPKDRFSAERLKGVDSTLKIQPAKLEDSAVYLCASSLAGNNEQFFGPGTRLTVL.

V is TRBV19 and J is TRBJ1-4, with D possibly matching TRBD1 (6 bases). V shed 8 bases and J shed 8 bases, with 15 bases lying between them. The CDR3 runs 13 residues. The germline V gene has CDR1 LNHDA and CDR2 SQIVND (reference sequence). CDR3 protein: CASGGASREKLFF. The CDR3 DNA reads TGTGCCAGTGGGGGCGCAAGCCGGGAAAAACTGTTTTTT.

V and J are TRBV7-9 and TRBJ1-1; 8 bases align to TRBD1. The CDR3 contains 15 residues. Germline V gives CDR1 SEHNR, CDR2 FQNEAQ (reference sequence). The trim removed 4 bases at V and 5 bases at J, leaving 9 bases unmatched. CDR3 protein: CASSSRQGLGTEAFF. The CDR3, as DNA: TGTGCCAGCAGCTCCCGACAGGGGTTGGGAACTGAAGCTTTCTTT. Drawing the rest from reference TRBV7-9 and TRBJ1-1, the complete variable domain is DTGVSQNPRHKITKRGQNVTFRCDPISEHNRLYWYRQTLGQGPEFLTYFQNEAQLEKSRLLSDRFSAERPKGSFSTLEIQRTEQGDSAMYLCASSSRQGLGTEAFFGQGTRLTVV.

The V and J genes are TRBV14 and TRBJ1-1; D is perhaps TRBD1 (6 bases). The CDR3 totals 18 residues. CDR1 is SGHDN and CDR2 is FVKESK in the germline V gene. Trimming pared 0 bases from V and 3 bases from J, leaving 20 bases between. The CDR3 is CASSQEGLTWGLDTEAFF. The CDR3 nucleotides are TGTGCCAGCAGCCAAGAGGGGCTCACCTGGGGGCTGGACACTGAAGCTTTCTTT.

CDR3 coding DNA: TGTGCCAGCAGCCAAGGGGCGGTAGGCACAGATACGCAGTATTTT. It is translated as CASSQGAVGTDTQYF. The V and J genes are TRBV9 and TRBJ2-3; weak D call: TRBD1 (5 bases). In germline, CDR1 is SGDLS, CDR2 YYNGEE. V lost 4 bases, J lost 1 base, and 13 bases lay in between. The CDR3 contains 15 residues.

The rearrangement uses TRBV5-4 and TRBJ2-1; TRBD2 matches at 7 bases. The germline CDR1 and CDR2 sequences are SGHNT and YYREEE (reference sequence). The CDR3 totals 16 residues. J gave up 4 bases and V 0 bases, and 7 bases lay outside the gene matches. The CDR3, as DNA: TGTGCCAGCAGCTTGGCCGGCGGGAGTGGGTACAATGAGCAGTTCTTC. Its translation: CASSLAGGSGYNEQFF.

The rearrangement links TRBV29-1 to TRBJ2-7; D gene uncertain. The V and J ends lost 5 bases and 1 base respectively, with 6 bases between them. Germline CDR1 is SQVTM and CDR2 is ANQGSEA. This CDR3 has 11 amino acids. For the CDR3, the DNA is TGCAGCGTTCGTCAGTCCTACGAGCAGTACTTC. It translates to CSVRQSYEQYF.

This chain joins TRBV19 and TRBJ2-1; 11 bases match TRBD2. The CDR3 extends over 15 amino acids. Germline lookup yields CDR1 LNHDA and CDR2 SQIVND (reference sequence). After removal of 7 bases from V and 8 bases from J, the junction contained 10 bases not matched to a gene. The CDR3 spells CASNLIAGGPYEQFF. CDR3 in DNA: TGTGCCAGTAATCTAATAGCGGGAGGGCCCTATGAGCAGTTCTTC. Supplemented by reference TRBV19 and TRBJ2-1, the full variable domain reads DGGITQSPKYLFRKEGQNVTLSCEQNLNHDAMYWYRQDPGQGLRLIYYSQIVNDFQKGDIAEGYSVSREKKESFPLTVTSAQKNPTAFYLCASNLIAGGPYEQFFGPGTRLTVL.

The chain joins TRBV27 to TRBJ1-6, with a possible D match to TRBD1 (6 bases). V lost 5 bases and J lost 9, with 23 bases in between. CDR3 length equals 17 residues. The germline gives CDR1 MNHEY, CDR2 SMNVEV (reference sequence). The CDR3 bases are TGTGCCAGCAGTACCGGGACAAACCTCTTTAGTAGTTCACCCCTCCACTTT. Its translation: CASSTGTNLFSSSPLHF.